Shown below are 26 T cell receptor beta chains from a single sample sequenced in a study of blood T cell repertoires in COVID-19. Assay used: immunoSEQ multiplex PCR; TCRdb lists only in-frame clones, some missing. Counted here are approximately 290,000 clones, around 88% occurring once; the ten biggest clones make up about 0.8%. The sequenced sample was peripheral blood. These receptors originate from a man younger than 40 with acute or convalescent COVID-19.

The chain is built from TRBV7-9 and TRBJ2-7; 12 bases align to TRBD1. With 5 bases clipped from V and 9 bases from J, the junction kept 17 bases outside the gene matches. The CDR3 spans 17 residues. From germline, CDR1 is SEHNR and CDR2 FQNEAQ (reference sequence). The CDR3 here is CASSHVDPRDRGLVQYF. The DNA for the CDR3 is TGTGCCAGCAGCCACGTTGATCCCCGGGACAGGGGGCTTGTGCAGTACTTC.

Worth noting for this clone: The junction departs from germline at one end; a sequencing error may be responsible. The chain joins TRBV28 to TRBJ2-7; D is ambiguous. The CDR3 spans 12 residues. The germline CDR1 and CDR2 sequences are MDHEN and SYDVKM. The CDR3, as DNA: TGTGCCTGCAGTGGCAGTTACTACGAGCAGTACTTC. Its translation: CACSGSYYEQYF.

This chain connects TRBV7-3 to TRBJ2-1, with 8 bases that match TRBD2. Germline trimming cut 1 base from V and 4 bases from J; bases unmatched to any gene: 3. Germline V lookup: CDR1 SGHTA, CDR2 FQGTGA. There are 15 residues in the CDR3. DNA of the CDR3: TGTGCCAGCAGCTTAATGCGGGAGGCGTACAATGAGCAGTTCTTC. This gives the protein CASSLMREAYNEQFF.

This sequence joins TRBV5-1 and TRBJ2-3; 8 bases match TRBD2. The CDR3 contains 16 residues. Germline V lookup: CDR1 SGHRS, CDR2 YFSETQ. V lost 4 bases and J lost 0; bases outside the gene matches: 7. The CDR3 sequence is CASSPGLEHSTDTQYF. The CDR3 DNA reads TGCGCCAGCAGCCCGGGACTAGAACATAGCACAGATACGCAGTATTTT.

V is TRBV14 and J is TRBJ1-2; D uncertain. The CDR3 is 13 amino acids. V lost 0 bases to trimming and J lost 2 bases, with 4 bases between them. From germline, CDR1 is SGHDN and CDR2 FVKESK. The DNA of the CDR3 is TGTGCCAGCAGCCAAGATCTGAACTATGGCTACACCTTC. Translating gives CASSQDLNYGYTF. The whole variable domain, remainder taken from reference TRBV14 and TRBJ1-2, is EAGVTQFPSHSVIEKGQTVTLRCDPISGHDNLYWYRRVMGKEIKFLLHFVKESKQDESGMPNNRFLAERTGGTYSTLKVQPAELEDSGVYFCASSQDLNYGYTFGSGTRLTVV.

The chain links TRBV4-1 to TRBJ1-5; possible D gene TRBD1, 5 bases. Between the trimmed V and J ends, which lost 0 bases and 1 base, there was a span of 13 bases. CDR1 is MGHRA and CDR2 is YSYEKL in the germline V gene. The CDR3 extends over 17 amino acids. CDR3 DNA: TGCGCCAGCAGCCAAGATTTGGCAGGGTGGAGCAATCAGCCCCAGCATTTT. Translating gives CASSQDLAGWSNQPQHF.

The chain has TRBV24-1 and TRBJ2-1; 9 bases fit TRBD1. There are 12 residues in the CDR3. Germline V gene sequence: CDR1 KGHDR, CDR2 SFDVKD. V lost 10 bases, J lost 10 bases, and 7 bases stayed unmatched. In DNA form, the CDR3 reads TGTGCCACACAGGGGGCTTTTCGAGAGCAGTTCTTC. Encoded protein: CATQGAFREQFF.

This clone was seen many times. The rearrangement joins TRBV7-9 to TRBJ2-3, with D perhaps matching TRBD2 (7 bases). This CDR3 spans 16 amino acids. The V end lost 0 bases, the J end lost 3 bases, and 13 bases lay between the germline ends. Germline V lookup: CDR1 SEHNR, CDR2 FQNEAQ (reference sequence). The chain's CDR3 is CASSLAYGGLTDTQYF. Here the CDR3 DNA reads TGTGCCAGCAGCTTAGCTTACGGGGGGCTGACAGATACGCAGTATTTT.

The V gene is TRBV5-1, the J gene TRBJ2-1, with 12 bases lining up with TRBD1. The germline gives CDR1 SGHRS, CDR2 YFSETQ. V shed 4 bases, J shed 9 bases, and the junction held 17 bases outside the gene matches. The CDR3 covers 18 residues. The DNA for the CDR3 is TGCGCCAGCAGCCTTAGGAGAGTGGGGACAGGGGGCGATTCTGAGCAGTTCTTC. Translation: CASSLRRVGTGGDSEQFF.

This chain uses TRBV7-9 with TRBJ2-2; D possibly corresponds to TRBD2 (5 bases). V dropped 4 bases and J dropped 2 bases, with 11 bases sitting between them. This CDR3 contains 15 residues. The germline V gene encodes CDR1 SEHNR and CDR2 FQNEAQ (reference sequence). CDR3: CASSSDRENTGELFF. CDR3 DNA: TGTGCCAGCAGCTCGGACCGGGAAAACACCGGGGAGCTGTTTTTT.

The chain carries TRBV6-5 and TRBJ2-3; D ambiguous. The length of the CDR3 is 13 residues. Between the trimmed V and J ends, which lost 0 bases and 5 bases, there was a span of 6 bases. Looked up from germline, CDR1 is MNHEY and CDR2 is SVGAGI. CDR3 sequence reads: CASSYSHRDTQYF. DNA of the CDR3: TGTGCCAGCAGTTACTCACACAGAGATACGCAGTATTTT.

The V and J genes are TRBV6-5 and TRBJ2-4; 8 bases line up with TRBD2. Unmatched junction bases numbered 9, after V lost 2 bases and J lost 9 bases. The CDR3 loop spans 15 amino acids. CDR1 MNHEY and CDR2 SVGAGI come from the germline V gene. CDR3 sequence reads: CASSYTGKRECIQYF. The CDR3 bases are TGTGCCAGCAGTTACACAGGAAAGCGGGAGTGCATTCAGTACTTC.

The J gene is TRBJ2-2, the V gene TRBV21-1; TRBD1, the D gene given by the table, was not confirmed from the DNA. TRBV21-1 is classified as a pseudogene. The CDR3 spans 15 residues. The CDR3 reads CASSKVNTPPGELFF. DNA of the CDR3: TGTGCCAGCAGCAAAGTTAACACCCCACCCGGGGAGCTGTTTTTT.

J is TRBJ2-5 and V is TRBV28, with D unclear. The germline V gene has CDR1 MDHEN and CDR2 SYDVKM. This CDR3 is 13 amino acids long. Trimming pared 2 bases from V and 5 bases from J, leaving 9 bases between. CDR3 residues: CASSLPNQETQYF. Written as DNA, the CDR3 is TGTGCCAGCAGTTTACCCAATCAGGAGACCCAGTACTTC. Drawing the rest from reference TRBV28 and TRBJ2-5, the complete variable domain is DVKVTQSSRYLVKRTGEKVFLECVQDMDHENMFWYRQDPGLGLRLIYFSYDVKMKEKGDIPEGYSVSREKKERFSLILESASTNQTSMYLCASSLPNQETQYFGPGTRLLVL.

A single count supports this clone. This rearrangement joins TRBV7-9 to TRBJ2-6; TRBD1 aligns across 9 bases. This CDR3 region has 18 residues. Per the germline V gene, CDR1 is SEHNR and CDR2 is FQNEAQ (reference sequence). Trimming at V came to 7 bases and at J to 3 bases, leaving 13 bases not matched to a gene. CDR3 DNA: TGTGCCAGCAATCGGCCGGGACAGGGATTCTATGGGGCCAACGTCCTGACTTTC. Its protein product is CASNRPGQGFYGANVLTF.

This rearrangement joins TRBV7-8 to TRBJ2-7; 11 bases map to TRBD2. The CDR3 contains 16 residues. With 5 bases clipped from V and 7 bases from J, the junction kept 13 bases outside the gene matches. Germline V gene sequence: CDR1 SGHVS, CDR2 FQNEAQ. CDR3 in amino acids: CASSPPGLAGGKEQYF. The CDR3 nucleotides read TGTGCCAGCAGCCCCCCTGGTCTAGCGGGAGGCAAAGAGCAGTACTTC.

The rearrangement joins TRBV30 to TRBJ1-5; 7 positions match TRBD1. The CDR3 length is 14 residues. J gave up 2 bases and V 4 bases, and 5 bases lay outside the gene matches. CDR1 is GTSNPN and CDR2 is SVGIG in the germline V gene (reference sequence). CDR3 nucleotides: TGTGCCTGGATGTCAGGGGGTGGCAATCAGCCCCAGCATTTT. Translation gives CAWMSGGGNQPQHF.

This sequence joins TRBV30 and TRBJ2-6, with a possible D match to TRBD2 (7 bases). Germline CDR1 reads GTSNPN; CDR2 reads SVGIG (reference sequence). V lost 2 bases and J lost 0, with 14 bases in between. This CDR3 is built from 17 residues. CDR3 in DNA: TGTGCCTGGAGTTGGGGGGGCCCCTTCTCTGGGGCCAACGTCCTGACTTTC. Its protein product is CAWSWGGPFSGANVLTF.

The rearrangement links TRBV25-1 to TRBJ2-5; 9 nucleotides line up with TRBD2. CDR1 is MGHDK, CDR2 SYGVNS, per germline. CDR3 length: 17 residues. V lost 2 bases and J lost 4; bases outside the gene matches: 11. The chain's CDR3 is CASSEGVGLAGVETQYF. In DNA form, the CDR3 reads TGTGCCAGCAGTGAAGGTGTGGGATTAGCGGGAGTAGAGACCCAGTACTTC.

This clone was seen just once. The J gene is TRBJ1-1, the V gene TRBV9; D is unresolved. The V end was cut by 0 bases, the J end by 1 base, with 7 bases between. CDR1 is SGDLS and CDR2 is YYNGEE in the germline V gene. The CDR3 loop spans 14 amino acids. In nucleotides, the CDR3 is TGTGCCAGCAGCGTAGCACCCGGGAACACTGAAGCTTTCTTT. It is translated as CASSVAPGNTEAFF.

A note on this clone: Relative to the germline gene, one junction end is altered; a read error may explain this. The chain combines TRBV29-1 with TRBJ2-5, with D perhaps TRBD1 (5 bases). Germline CDR1 and CDR2: SQVTM and ANQGSEA. The CDR3 consists of 14 residues. This CDR3 is CSGEGAGRPETQYF. For the CDR3, the DNA is TGCAGCGGTGAAGGGGCTGGGCGACCGGAGACCCAGTACTTC.

This clone was counted at least ten times. The V call is TRBV5-1, the J call TRBJ2-7; tentative D call: TRBD1 (6 bases). Trimming took off 4 bases at V and 3 bases at J, with 20 bases between the two ends. This CDR3 has 16 residues. CDR1 SGHRS and CDR2 YFSETQ come from the germline V gene. The CDR3 DNA reads TGCGCCAGCAGCCTCAGGCGAGGACAGAGAGTCTACGAGCAGTACTTC. It yields the protein CASSLRRGQRVYEQYF.

The J gene is TRBJ1-6, the V gene TRBV30; D unclear. The CDR3 has 18 residues. Germline-derived CDR1 and CDR2 are GTSNPN and SVGIG (reference sequence). Trimming took off 5 bases at V and 0 bases at J, with 20 bases between the two ends. The CDR3 DNA reads as TGTGCCTGGCGGATGGGGAGATTTCATAGCTCCTATAATTCACCCCTCCACTTT. Its protein is CAWRMGRFHSSYNSPLHF.

This chain uses TRBV7-9 with TRBJ2-1, with 10 bases identical to TRBD1. The V gene end was trimmed by 5 bases and the J gene end by 5 bases; junction bases not matched to a gene: 9. Germline V CDR1 and CDR2: SEHNR, FQNEAQ (reference sequence). This CDR3 spans 16 amino acids. CDR3 in DNA: TGTGCCAGCAGCCAAACGGACAGGGGGAGTAACAATGAGCAGTTCTTC. As protein: CASSQTDRGSNNEQFF.

On this clone: The missing conserved phenylalanine or tryptophan at the end of this CDR3 makes a read error likely. The DNA is omitted, as the CDR3 cannot be located on it reliably, and the CDR3 follows TCRdb's listing. The chain combines TRBV2 with TRBJ1-1. The length of the CDR3 is 9 amino acids, counting both ends. CDR1 is SNHLY, CDR2 FYNNEI, per germline. CDR3 sequence: CASIFGQRL.

This rearrangement joins TRBV6-5 to TRBJ1-5, with a weak D call TRBD1 (5 bases). The CDR3 is 14 amino acids. Trimming removed 4 bases from V and 3 bases from J, with 10 bases in between. Looked up from germline, CDR1 is MNHEY and CDR2 is SVGAGI. The CDR3 sequence is CASSWTGLNQPQHF. The CDR3 DNA sequence: TGTGCCAGCAGTTGGACGGGACTCAATCAGCCCCAGCATTTT.